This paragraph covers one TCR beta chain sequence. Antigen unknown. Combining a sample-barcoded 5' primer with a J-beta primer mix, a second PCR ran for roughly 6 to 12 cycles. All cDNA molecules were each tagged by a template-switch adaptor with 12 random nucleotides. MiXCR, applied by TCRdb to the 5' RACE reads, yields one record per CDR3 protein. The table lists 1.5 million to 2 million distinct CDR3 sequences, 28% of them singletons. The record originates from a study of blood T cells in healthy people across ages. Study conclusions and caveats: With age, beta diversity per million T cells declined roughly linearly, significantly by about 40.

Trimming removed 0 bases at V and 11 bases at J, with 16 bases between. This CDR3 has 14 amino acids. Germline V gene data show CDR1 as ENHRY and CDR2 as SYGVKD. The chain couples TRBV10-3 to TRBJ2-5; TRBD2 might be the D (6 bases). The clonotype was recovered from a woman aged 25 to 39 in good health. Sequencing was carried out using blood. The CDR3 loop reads CAISESTGENEQYF. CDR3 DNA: TGTGCCATCAGTGAGTCGACGGGGGAGAATGAGCAGTACTTC.